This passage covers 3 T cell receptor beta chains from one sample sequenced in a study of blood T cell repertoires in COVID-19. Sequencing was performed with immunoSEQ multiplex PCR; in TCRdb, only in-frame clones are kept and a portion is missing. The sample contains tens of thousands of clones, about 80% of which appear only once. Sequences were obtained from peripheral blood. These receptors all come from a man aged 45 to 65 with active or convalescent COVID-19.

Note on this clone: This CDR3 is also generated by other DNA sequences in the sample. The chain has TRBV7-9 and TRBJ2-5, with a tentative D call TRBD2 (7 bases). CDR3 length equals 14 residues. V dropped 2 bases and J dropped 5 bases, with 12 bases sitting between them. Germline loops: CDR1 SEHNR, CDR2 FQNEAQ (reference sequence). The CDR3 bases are TGTGCCAGCAGCTTACTCGCGGGGGCTGAGACCCAGTACTTC. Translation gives CASSLLAGAETQYF.

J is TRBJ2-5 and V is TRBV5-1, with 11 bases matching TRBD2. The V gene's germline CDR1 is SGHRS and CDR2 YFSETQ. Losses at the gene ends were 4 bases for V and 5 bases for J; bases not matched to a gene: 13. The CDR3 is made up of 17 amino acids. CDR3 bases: TGCGCCAGCAGCCCGGGACTAGCGGTGGGATATAGGGAGACCCAGTACTTC. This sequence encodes CASSPGLAVGYRETQYF.

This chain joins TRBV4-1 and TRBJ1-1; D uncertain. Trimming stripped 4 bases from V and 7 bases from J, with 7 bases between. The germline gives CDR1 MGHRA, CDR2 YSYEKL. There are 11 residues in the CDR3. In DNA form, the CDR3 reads TGCGCCAGCAGCCGAGGACTTGAAGCTTTCTTT. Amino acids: CASSRGLEAFF.